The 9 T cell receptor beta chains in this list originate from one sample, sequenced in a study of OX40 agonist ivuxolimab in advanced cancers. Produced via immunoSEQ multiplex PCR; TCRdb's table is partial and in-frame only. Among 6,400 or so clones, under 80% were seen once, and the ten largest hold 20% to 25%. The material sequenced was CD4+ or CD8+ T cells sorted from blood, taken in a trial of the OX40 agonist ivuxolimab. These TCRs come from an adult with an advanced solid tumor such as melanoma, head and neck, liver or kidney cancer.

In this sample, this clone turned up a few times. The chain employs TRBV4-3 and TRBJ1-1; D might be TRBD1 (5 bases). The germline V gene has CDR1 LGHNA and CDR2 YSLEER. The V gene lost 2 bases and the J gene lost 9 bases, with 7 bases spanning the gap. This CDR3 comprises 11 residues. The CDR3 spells CASSQNRQAFF. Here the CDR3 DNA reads TGCGCCAGCAGCCAAAACAGGCAAGCTTTCTTT.

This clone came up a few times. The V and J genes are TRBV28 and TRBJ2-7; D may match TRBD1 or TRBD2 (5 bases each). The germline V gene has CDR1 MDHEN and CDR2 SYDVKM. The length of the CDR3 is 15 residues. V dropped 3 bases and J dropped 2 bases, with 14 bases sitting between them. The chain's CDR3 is CASSFWGRKTYEQYF. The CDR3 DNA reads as TGTGCCAGCAGTTTCTGGGGACGGAAGACCTACGAGCAGTACTTC.

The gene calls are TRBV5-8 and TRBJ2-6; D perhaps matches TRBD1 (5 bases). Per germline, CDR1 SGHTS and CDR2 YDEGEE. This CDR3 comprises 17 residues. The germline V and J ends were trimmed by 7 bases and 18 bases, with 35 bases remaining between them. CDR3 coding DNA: TGTGCCAGCTGGGGCCTTCATCCACACAAGTCGGGCCAACGTCCGACTTTC. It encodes CASWGLHPHKSGQRPTF.

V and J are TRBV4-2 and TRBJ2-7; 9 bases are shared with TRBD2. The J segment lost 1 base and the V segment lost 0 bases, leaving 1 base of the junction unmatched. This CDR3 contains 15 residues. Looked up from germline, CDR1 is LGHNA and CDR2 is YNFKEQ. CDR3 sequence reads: CASSQEGLASYEQYF. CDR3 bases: TGTGCCAGCAGCCAAGAGGGACTAGCTTCCTACGAGCAGTACTTC.

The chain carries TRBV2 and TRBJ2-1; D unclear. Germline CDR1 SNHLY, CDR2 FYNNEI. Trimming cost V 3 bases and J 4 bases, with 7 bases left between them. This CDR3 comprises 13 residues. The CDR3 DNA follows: TGTGCCAGCAGTGAGAACCATTACAATGAGCAGTTCTTC. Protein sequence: CASSENHYNEQFF.

The CDR3 DNA reads TGTGCCAGCAACAACCCGGGAGGGAATGAGCAGTACTTC. Encoded protein: CASNNPGGNEQYF. J is TRBJ2-7 and V is TRBV27; 8 bases align to TRBD2. The J segment lost 7 bases and the V segment lost 7 bases, leaving 9 bases of the junction unmatched. Germline CDR1 MNHEY, CDR2 SMNVEV (reference sequence). The CDR3 consists of 13 residues.

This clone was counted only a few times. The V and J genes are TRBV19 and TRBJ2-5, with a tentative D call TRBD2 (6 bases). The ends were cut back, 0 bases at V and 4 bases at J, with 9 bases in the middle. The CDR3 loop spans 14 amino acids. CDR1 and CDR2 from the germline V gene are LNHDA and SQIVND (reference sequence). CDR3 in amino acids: CASSIDGGTETQYF. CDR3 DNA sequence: TGTGCCAGTAGTATAGACGGAGGGACAGAGACCCAGTACTTC.

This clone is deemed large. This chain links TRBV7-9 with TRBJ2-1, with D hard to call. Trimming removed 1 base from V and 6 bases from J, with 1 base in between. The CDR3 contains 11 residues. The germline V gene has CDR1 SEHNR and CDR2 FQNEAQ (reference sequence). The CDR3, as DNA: TGTGCCAGCAGCTTAGGCAATGAGCAGTTCTTC. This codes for CASSLGNEQFF. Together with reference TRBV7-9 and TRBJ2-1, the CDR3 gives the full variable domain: DTGVSQNPRHKITKRGQNVTFRCDPISEHNRLYWYRQTLGQGPEFLTYFQNEAQLEKSRLLSDRFSAERPKGSFSTLEIQRTEQGDSAMYLCASSLGNEQFFGPGTRLTVL.

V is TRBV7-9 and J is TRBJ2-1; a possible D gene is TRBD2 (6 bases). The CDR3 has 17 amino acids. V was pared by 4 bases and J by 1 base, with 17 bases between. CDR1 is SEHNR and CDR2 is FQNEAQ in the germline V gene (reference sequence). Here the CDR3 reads CASSSRGAGPSYNEQFF. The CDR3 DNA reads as TGTGCCAGCAGCTCCCGAGGGGCGGGACCTTCCTACAATGAGCAGTTCTTC.